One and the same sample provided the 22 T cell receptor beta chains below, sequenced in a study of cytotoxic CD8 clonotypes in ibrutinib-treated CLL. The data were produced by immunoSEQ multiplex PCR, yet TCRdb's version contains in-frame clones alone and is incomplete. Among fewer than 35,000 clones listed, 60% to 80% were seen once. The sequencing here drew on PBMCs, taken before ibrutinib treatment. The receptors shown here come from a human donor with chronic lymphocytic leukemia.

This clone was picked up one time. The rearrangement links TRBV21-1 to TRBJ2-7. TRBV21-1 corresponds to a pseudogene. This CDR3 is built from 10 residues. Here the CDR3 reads CARTAYEQYF. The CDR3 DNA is TGTGCCAGAACCGCCTACGAGCAGTACTTC.

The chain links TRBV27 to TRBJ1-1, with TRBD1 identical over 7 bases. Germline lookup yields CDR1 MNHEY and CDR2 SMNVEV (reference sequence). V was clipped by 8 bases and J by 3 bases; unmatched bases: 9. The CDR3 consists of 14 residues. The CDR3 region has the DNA TGTGCCAGCCGCGGGACAGCGACCTACACTGAAGCTTTCTTT. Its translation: CASRGTATYTEAFF.

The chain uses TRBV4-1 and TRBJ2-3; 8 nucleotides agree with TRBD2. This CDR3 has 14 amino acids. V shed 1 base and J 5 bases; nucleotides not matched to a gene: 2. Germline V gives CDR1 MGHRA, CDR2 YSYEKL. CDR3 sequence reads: CASSQVLAGDTQYF. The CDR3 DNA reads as TGCGCCAGCAGCCAAGTCCTAGCGGGAGATACGCAGTATTTT.

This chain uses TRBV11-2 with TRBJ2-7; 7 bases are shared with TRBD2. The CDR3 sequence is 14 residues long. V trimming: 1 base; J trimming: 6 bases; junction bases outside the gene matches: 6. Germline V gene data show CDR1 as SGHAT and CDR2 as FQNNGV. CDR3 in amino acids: CASSLGLAGGEQYF. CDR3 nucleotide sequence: TGTGCCAGCAGCTTAGGACTAGCAGGAGGCGAGCAGTACTTC.

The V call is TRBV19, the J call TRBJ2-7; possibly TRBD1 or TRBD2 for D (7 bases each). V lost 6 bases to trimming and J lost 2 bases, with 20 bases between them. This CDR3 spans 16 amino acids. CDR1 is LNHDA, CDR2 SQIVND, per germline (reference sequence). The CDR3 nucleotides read TGTGCCAGTAGCTGGGGAGGGGGCAGGCTAACCTACGAGCAGTACTTC. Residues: CASSWGGGRLTYEQYF.

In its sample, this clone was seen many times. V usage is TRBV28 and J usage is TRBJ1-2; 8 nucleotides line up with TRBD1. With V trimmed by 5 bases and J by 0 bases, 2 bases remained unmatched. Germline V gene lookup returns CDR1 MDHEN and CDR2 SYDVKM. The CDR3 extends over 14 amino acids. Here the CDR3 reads CASSPGGSNYGYTF. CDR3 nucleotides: TGTGCCAGCAGTCCAGGGGGCTCTAACTATGGCTACACCTTC.

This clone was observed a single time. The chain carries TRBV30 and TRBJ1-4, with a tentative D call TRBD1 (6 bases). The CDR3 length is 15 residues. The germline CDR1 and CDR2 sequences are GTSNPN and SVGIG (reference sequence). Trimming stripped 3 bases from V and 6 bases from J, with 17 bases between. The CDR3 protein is CAWSRGFVFDEKLFF. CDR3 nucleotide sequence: TGTGCCTGGAGCAGGGGATTTGTGTTCGATGAAAAACTGTTTTTT.

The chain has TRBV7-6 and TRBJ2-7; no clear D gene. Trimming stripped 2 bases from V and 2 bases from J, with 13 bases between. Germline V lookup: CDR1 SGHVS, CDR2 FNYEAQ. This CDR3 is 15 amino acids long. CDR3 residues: CASSLSSVTPYEQYF. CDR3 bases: TGTGCCAGCAGCTTATCAAGCGTAACCCCCTACGAGCAGTACTTC.

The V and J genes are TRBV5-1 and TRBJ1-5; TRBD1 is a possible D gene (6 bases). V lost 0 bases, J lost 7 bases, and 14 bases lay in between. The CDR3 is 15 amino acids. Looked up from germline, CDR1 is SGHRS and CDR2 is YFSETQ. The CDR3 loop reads CASSLGTAGGQPQHF. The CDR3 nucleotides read TGCGCCAGCAGCTTGGGGACAGCCGGGGGACAGCCCCAGCATTTT.

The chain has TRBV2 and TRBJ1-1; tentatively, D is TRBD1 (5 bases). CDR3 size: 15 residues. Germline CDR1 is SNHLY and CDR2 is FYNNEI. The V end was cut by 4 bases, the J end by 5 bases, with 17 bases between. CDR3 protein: CASSVLFPGRTEAFF. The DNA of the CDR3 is TGTGCCAGCAGTGTACTGTTCCCGGGACGAACTGAAGCTTTCTTT.

In DNA, the CDR3 is TGTGCCAGCACCATAGACCCACAGGGGATGTATGGCTACACCTTC. Protein: CASTIDPQGMYGYTF. The rearrangement uses TRBV27 and TRBJ1-2; 7 positions agree with TRBD1. The J segment lost 5 bases and the V segment lost 7 bases, leaving 13 bases of the junction unmatched. CDR1 and CDR2 from the germline V gene are MNHEY and SMNVEV (reference sequence). The CDR3 has 15 residues.

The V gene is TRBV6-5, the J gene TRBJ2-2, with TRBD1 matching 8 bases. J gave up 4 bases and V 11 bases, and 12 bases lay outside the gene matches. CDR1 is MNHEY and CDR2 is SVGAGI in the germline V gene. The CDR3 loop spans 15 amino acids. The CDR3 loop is CACSLQGVSTGELFF. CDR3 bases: TGTGCCTGTTCCTTACAGGGGGTTAGCACCGGGGAGCTGTTTTTT.

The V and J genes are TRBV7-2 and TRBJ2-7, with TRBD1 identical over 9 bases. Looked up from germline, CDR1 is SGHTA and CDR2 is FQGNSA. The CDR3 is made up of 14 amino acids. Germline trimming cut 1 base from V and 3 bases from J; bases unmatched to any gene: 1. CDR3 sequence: CASSLGTGVYEQYF. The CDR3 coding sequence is TGTGCCAGCAGCTTAGGGACAGGGGTCTACGAGCAGTACTTC.

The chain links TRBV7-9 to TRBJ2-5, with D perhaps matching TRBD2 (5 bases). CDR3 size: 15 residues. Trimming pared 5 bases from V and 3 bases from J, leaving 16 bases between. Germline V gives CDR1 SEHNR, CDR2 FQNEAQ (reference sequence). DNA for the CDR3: TGTGCCAGCAGCGCGGGTTCGGGGTTAAAAGAGACCCAGTACTTC. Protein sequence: CASSAGSGLKETQYF.

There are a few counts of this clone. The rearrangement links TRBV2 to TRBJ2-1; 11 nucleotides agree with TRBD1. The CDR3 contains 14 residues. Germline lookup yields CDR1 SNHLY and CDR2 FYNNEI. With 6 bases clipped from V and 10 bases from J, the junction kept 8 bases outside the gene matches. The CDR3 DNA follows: TGTGCCAGCAGGGCCGGACAGGGGGCTATGGAGCAGTTCTTC. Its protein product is CASRAGQGAMEQFF. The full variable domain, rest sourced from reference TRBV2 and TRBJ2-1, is EPEVTQTPSHQVTQMGQEVILRCVPISNHLYFYWYRQILGQKVEFLVSFYNNEISEKSEIFDDQFSVERPDGSNFTLKIRSTKLEDSAMYFCASRAGQGAMEQFFGPGTRLTVL.

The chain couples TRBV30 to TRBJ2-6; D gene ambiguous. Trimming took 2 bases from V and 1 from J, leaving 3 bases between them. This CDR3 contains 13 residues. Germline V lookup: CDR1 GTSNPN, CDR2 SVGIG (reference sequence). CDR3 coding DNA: TGTGCCTGGAGTTTGTCTGGGGCCAACGTCCTGACTTTC. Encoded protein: CAWSLSGANVLTF. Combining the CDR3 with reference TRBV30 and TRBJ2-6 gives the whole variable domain SQTIHQWPATLVQPVGSPLSLECTVEGTSNPNLYWYRQAAGRGLQLLFYSVGIGQISSEVPQNLSASRPQDRQFILSSKKLLLSDSGFYLCAWSLSGANVLTFGAGSRLTVL.

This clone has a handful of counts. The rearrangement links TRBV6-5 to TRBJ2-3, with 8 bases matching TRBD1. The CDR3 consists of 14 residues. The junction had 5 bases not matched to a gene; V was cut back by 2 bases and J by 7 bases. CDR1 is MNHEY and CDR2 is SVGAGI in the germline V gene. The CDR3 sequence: CASSYRQGAHTQYF. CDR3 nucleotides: TGTGCCAGCAGTTACCGGCAGGGGGCTCATACGCAGTATTTT.

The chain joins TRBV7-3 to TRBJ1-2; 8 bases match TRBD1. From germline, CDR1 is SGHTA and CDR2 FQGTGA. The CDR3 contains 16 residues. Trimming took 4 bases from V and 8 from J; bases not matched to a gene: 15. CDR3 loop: CASSSQQGGQGEGYTF. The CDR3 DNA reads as TGTGCCAGCAGCTCTCAACAGGGGGGACAAGGAGAAGGCTACACCTTC.

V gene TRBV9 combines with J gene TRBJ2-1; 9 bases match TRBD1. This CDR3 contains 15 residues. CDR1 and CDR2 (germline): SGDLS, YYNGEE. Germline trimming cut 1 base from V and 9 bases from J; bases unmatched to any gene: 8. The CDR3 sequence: CASSVWTGVLSEQFF. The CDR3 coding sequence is TGTGCCAGCAGCGTATGGACAGGGGTACTAAGTGAGCAGTTCTTC.

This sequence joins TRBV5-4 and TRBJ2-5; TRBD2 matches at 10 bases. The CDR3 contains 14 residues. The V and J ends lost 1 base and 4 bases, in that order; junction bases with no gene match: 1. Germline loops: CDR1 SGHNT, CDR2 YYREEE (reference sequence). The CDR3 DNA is TGTGCCAGCAGCTTGAGCGGGAGGGCAGAGACCCAGTACTTC. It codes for CASSLSGRAETQYF.

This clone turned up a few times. CDR3 in DNA: TGTGCCAGCAGCTATGGACTACCCCCCTACGAGCAGTACTTC. It codes for CASSYGLPPYEQYF. V usage is TRBV11-3 and J usage is TRBJ2-7, with TRBD2 as a possible D gene (6 bases). Germline CDR1 SGHNT, CDR2 YENEEA. Trimming removed 4 bases from V and 2 bases from J, with 12 bases in between. This CDR3 comprises 14 residues.

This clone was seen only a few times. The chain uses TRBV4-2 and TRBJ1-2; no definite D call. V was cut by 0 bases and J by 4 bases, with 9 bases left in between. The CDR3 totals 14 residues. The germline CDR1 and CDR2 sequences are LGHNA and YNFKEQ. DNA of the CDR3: TGTGCCAGCAGCCAAGAGGGAGGGATCTATGGCTACACCTTC. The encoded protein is CASSQEGGIYGYTF.